These 12 T cell receptor beta chains originate from one sample sequenced in a study of technical replicates of blood from several donors. The table came from immunoSEQ multiplex PCR; TCRdb's copy has only in-frame clones and leaves some out. Seen here are roughly 60,000 clones, roughly 94% observed once, and the top ten hold around 3%. The sample was PBMCs. These receptors all stem from a human donor in good health. Some clones in this sample may be carry-over from other donors' samples.

The chain recombines TRBV7-9 with TRBJ1-2, with 10 bases matching TRBD1. V lost 5 bases to trimming and J lost 0 bases; unmatched junction nucleotides: 9. The CDR3 runs 17 residues. Germline V CDR1 and CDR2: SEHNR, FQNEAQ (reference sequence). The CDR3 loop is CASSPETGGRSNYGYTF. The CDR3 DNA follows: TGTGCCAGCAGCCCCGAGACAGGGGGCAGGTCTAACTATGGCTACACCTTC.

The rearrangement uses TRBV19 and TRBJ2-3; 13 nucleotides agree with TRBD2. V shed 4 bases, J shed 9 bases, and the junction held 7 bases outside the gene matches. CDR1 LNHDA and CDR2 SQIVND come from the germline V gene (reference sequence). The CDR3 consists of 15 residues. DNA of the CDR3: TGTGCCAGTAGTAGGACTAGCGGGGGTTCCTTGACGCAGTATTTT. This codes for CASSRTSGGSLTQYF.

This clone was recorded only once. The V call is TRBV9, the J call TRBJ1-4; no clear D gene. V lost 0 bases to trimming and J lost 1 base, with 7 bases between them. The CDR3 is made up of 15 amino acids. Germline values: CDR1 SGDLS, CDR2 YYNGEE. CDR3 residues: CASSVGGRTNEKLFF. In DNA form, the CDR3 reads TGTGCCAGCAGCGTAGGCGGGCGAACTAATGAAAAACTGTTTTTT.

The chain uses TRBV7-2 and TRBJ2-5; 9 nucleotides align to TRBD2. The CDR3 runs to 14 residues. Germline values: CDR1 SGHTA, CDR2 FQGNSA. Germline trimming cut 2 bases from V and 5 bases from J; bases unmatched to any gene: 3. Here the CDR3 reads CASSLLAGRETQYF. In DNA form, the CDR3 reads TGTGCCAGCAGCTTACTAGCGGGGAGGGAGACCCAGTACTTC.

The V call is TRBV7-2, the J call TRBJ2-7; TRBD2 aligns across 12 bases. Germline CDR1 is SGHTA and CDR2 is FQGNSA. Trimming cost V 5 bases and J 4 bases; bases outside gene matches: 9. This CDR3 contains 16 residues. CDR3 in DNA: TGTGCCAGCAGCCCCGGACTAGCGGGACTTTATTACGAGCAGTACTTC. Translated: CASSPGLAGLYYEQYF.

This chain joins TRBV19 and TRBJ2-7, with TRBD2 matching over 10 bases. The length of the CDR3 is 16 residues. J lost 2 bases, V lost 6 bases, and 10 bases had no gene match. Germline lookup yields CDR1 LNHDA and CDR2 SQIVND (reference sequence). The CDR3 DNA reads TGTGCCAGTAGAACCTCCGGACTAGCGGCAACCTACGAGCAGTACTTC. Translation: CASRTSGLAATYEQYF.

The chain links TRBV4-1 to TRBJ2-3, with 9 bases aligning to TRBD2. The CDR3 spans 17 residues. V gave up 0 bases and J gave up 0 bases; unmatched junction bases: 4. The germline gives CDR1 MGHRA, CDR2 YSYEKL. In DNA form, the CDR3 reads TGCGCCAGCAGCCAAGAAGAGACTAGCGGCAGCACAGATACGCAGTATTTT. It yields the protein CASSQEETSGSTDTQYF.

The chain is built from TRBV25-1 and TRBJ2-1; 8 bases match TRBD2. Germline V gives CDR1 MGHDK, CDR2 SYGVNS. V shed 5 bases, J shed 11 bases, and the junction held 8 bases outside the gene matches. The CDR3 has 13 residues. CDR3 nucleotide sequence: TGTGCCAGCAGTCGTCCCGGGGGGGACCAGCAGTTCTTC. Translated: CASSRPGGDQQFF.

This clone was recorded only once. The chain couples TRBV6-6 to TRBJ2-5; 9 nucleotides match TRBD2. J was trimmed by 5 bases and V by 7 bases; bases with no gene match: 14. Germline-derived CDR1 and CDR2 are MNHNY and SVGAGI (reference sequence). CDR3 size: 16 residues. The CDR3 protein is CASNPGGRGGFETQYF. The CDR3 DNA reads TGTGCCAGCAACCCCGGGGGGCGGGGGGGCTTTGAGACCCAGTACTTC.

The gene calls are TRBV11-2 and TRBJ2-2, with D possibly TRBD2 on 7 matching bases. The CDR3 runs to 18 residues. Germline V gene data show CDR1 as SGHAT and CDR2 as FQNNGV. V was trimmed by 1 base and J by 2 bases, leaving 17 bases between them. The CDR3 loop is CASSLVWGRESNTGELFF. The CDR3 DNA follows: TGTGCCAGCAGCTTAGTGTGGGGGCGGGAGTCCAACACCGGGGAGCTGTTTTTT.

This clone was found once. V usage is TRBV7-9 and J usage is TRBJ2-7; 11 nucleotides align to TRBD1. The V segment lost 3 bases and the J segment 0 bases; nucleotides outside the gene matches: 7. This CDR3 has 17 amino acids. Germline CDR1 SEHNR, CDR2 FQNEAQ (reference sequence). The CDR3 spells CASSFPTGTGGSYEQYF. The CDR3 bases are TGTGCCAGCAGCTTCCCAACCGGGACAGGGGGCTCCTACGAGCAGTACTTC.

The J gene is TRBJ2-1, the V gene TRBV6-6, with D possibly being TRBD2 (5 bases). This CDR3 has 14 amino acids. Germline values: CDR1 MNHNY, CDR2 SVGAGI (reference sequence). V was pared by 6 bases and J by 6 bases, with 15 bases between. The CDR3, as DNA: TGTGCCAGCAGCTATCTTCGAGGGAGCAATGAGCAGTTCTTC. Encoded protein: CASSYLRGSNEQFF.